This T cell receptor beta chain originates from a study of shared clonotypes between healthy human individuals. Naive CD8 populations comprised CD45RO-negative cells positively selected for CCR7, excluding terminally differentiated effector memory CD45RA+ cells. Produced via immunoSEQ multiplex PCR; TCRdb's table is partial and in-frame only. The sample holds approximately 720,000 clones; 92% are singletons and the top ten take approximately 25%. Germline V CDR1 and CDR2: MNHNS, SASEGT. This CDR3 spans 15 amino acids. V dropped 2 bases and J dropped 4 bases, with 15 bases sitting between them. Specimen: naive CD8+ T cells sorted from blood. The chain joins TRBV6-1 to TRBJ2-7; D might be TRBD2 (5 bases). The sequence was collected from a man younger than 40 in good health. CDR3 sequence (DNA): TGTGCCAGCAGTGAACTTGGACTCCTGGGTTACGAGCAGTACTTC. This encodes CASSELGLLGYEQYF.